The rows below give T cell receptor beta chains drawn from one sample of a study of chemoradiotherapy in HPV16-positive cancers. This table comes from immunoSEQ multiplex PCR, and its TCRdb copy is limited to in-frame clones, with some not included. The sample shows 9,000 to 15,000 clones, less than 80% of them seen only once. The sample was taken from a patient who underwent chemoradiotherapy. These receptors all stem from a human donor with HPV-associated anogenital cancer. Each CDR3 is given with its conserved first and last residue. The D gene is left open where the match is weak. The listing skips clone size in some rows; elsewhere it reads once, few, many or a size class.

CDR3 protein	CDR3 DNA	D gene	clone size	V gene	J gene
CASSRRSVRNTEAFF	TGTGCCAGCAGTCGCCGATCGGTCCGGAACACTGAAGCTTTCTTT	-	-	TRBV6-6	TRBJ1-1
CASSLPGQKGYEQYF	TGTGCCAGCAGCCTCCCGGGACAGAAAGGTTACGAGCAGTACTTC	TRBD1	few	TRBV4-2	TRBJ2-7
CASRNLGSGILTVANTGELFF	TGTGCCAGCAGAAACCTTGGGTCAGGGATCTTAACTGTGGCTAACACCGGGGAGCTGTTTTTT	-	few	TRBV27	TRBJ2-2
CASSLRARQSSTDTQYF	TGCGCCAGCAGCTTACGGGCACGACAGTCTAGCACAGATACGCAGTATTTT	-	few	TRBV5-1	TRBJ2-3
CASSRPNTGELFF	TGTGCCAGTAGTCGCCCAAACACCGGGGAGCTGTTTTTT	-	-	TRBV19	TRBJ2-2
CASSFLAGGTDTQYF	TGTGCCAGCAGCTTCCTAGCGGGGGGCACAGATACGCAGTATTTT	TRBD2	-	TRBV7-3	TRBJ2-3
CAIRQGTTTDTQYF	TGTGCCATCAGGCAGGGTACCACAACAGATACGCAGTATTTT	-	-	TRBV10-3	TRBJ2-3
CASSPSGLARNTIYF	TGTGCCAGTAGTCCTTCCGGTCTGGCGCGTAACACCATATATTTT	-	-	TRBV19	TRBJ1-3
CSATVIREQYF	TGCAGTGCCACAGTCATCCGCGAGCAGTACTTC	-	-	TRBV20-1	TRBJ2-7
CASSPQAAGTSYEQYF	TGTGCCAGCAGCCCACAGGCGGCAGGGACATCCTACGAGCAGTACTTC	-	-	TRBV7-9	TRBJ2-7
CASSFDLGPGNTIYF	TGCGCCAGCAGCTTTGATTTGGGTCCTGGAAACACCATATATTTT	-	-	TRBV5-1	TRBJ1-3
CASSATGLNSPLHF	TGTGCCAGCAGCGCAACGGGACTCAATTCACCCCTCCACTTT	-	-	TRBV7-6	TRBJ1-6
CASSEDYSGNTIYF	TGTGCCAGCAGTGAAGACTACTCTGGAAACACCATATATTTT	-	-	TRBV6-1	TRBJ1-3
CASSRPDRGNSPLHF	TGTGCCAGCAGCCGACCGGACAGGGGAAATTCACCCCTCCACTTT	TRBD1	-	TRBV6-5	TRBJ1-6
CASSESRASLGTDTQYF	TGTGCCAGCAGCGAATCTCGGGCCTCTTTGGGCACAGATACGCAGTATTTT	-	-	TRBV11-1	TRBJ2-3
CASSLHRAYNSPLHF	TGTGCCAGCAGTTTACACAGGGCCTATAATTCACCCCTCCACTTT	-	few	TRBV28	TRBJ1-6
CASSLVLGNSPLHF	TGTGCCAGCAGCTTGGTACTAGGGAATTCACCCCTCCACTTT	-	-	TRBV5-5	TRBJ1-6
CASSLAGDYRNTIYF	TGCGCCAGCAGCTTGGCCGGGGATTACAGAAACACCATATATTTT	-	-	TRBV5-1	TRBJ1-3
CASGTSGYNEQFF	TGTGCCAGCGGGACTAGCGGGTACAATGAGCAGTTCTTC	TRBD2	once	TRBV7-3	TRBJ2-1
CASGPTFYEQYF	TGTGCTAGTGGTCCTACCTTCTACGAGCAGTACTTC	-	-	TRBV12-5	TRBJ2-7
CASSPRPGPLAEQYF	TGCGCCAGCAGCCCTAGGCCCGGGCCCTTGGCCGAGCAGTACTTC	-	-	TRBV5-1	TRBJ2-7
CASRDPNWDIEPQHF	TGTGCCAGCAGGGACCCTAACTGGGATATAGAACCCCAGCATTTT	-	-	TRBV28	TRBJ1-5
CAWSLDHSSYNEQFF	TGTGCCTGGAGTTTAGACCACAGCTCCTACAATGAGCAGTTCTTC	-	-	TRBV30	TRBJ2-1
CAWRQGIGELFF	TGTGCCTGGAGACAGGGAATCGGGGAGCTGTTTTTT	-	few	TRBV30	TRBJ2-2
CASSLNRGTSGANVLTF	TGTGCCAGCAGCTTAAACAGGGGCACATCTGGGGCCAACGTCCTGACTTTC	TRBD1	-	TRBV13	TRBJ2-6
CASSQGIGYEQYF	TGTGCCAGCAGCCAAGGCATTGGGTACGAGCAGTACTTC	-	-	TRBV4-2	TRBJ2-7
CASSLVGGYSPLHF	TGTGCCAGCAGCTTAGTGGGGGGGTATTCACCCCTCCACTTT	-	-	TRBV7-3	TRBJ1-6
CASSIWLGYEQYF	TGTGCCAGTAGTATCTGGCTAGGCTACGAGCAGTACTTC	-	-	TRBV19	TRBJ2-7